A selection of T cell receptor beta chains follows, all from one sample in a study of blood T cell repertoires in COVID-19. The protocol was immunoSEQ multiplex PCR, while the TCRdb copy is restricted to in-frame clones and leaves out a portion. This sample has 200,000 to 250,000 clones, with roughly 89% found just once. Sample: PBMCs or T cells enriched from blood (not recorded which). The receptors originated from a man aged 30-40 years who had been exposed to COVID-19. CDR3s include the opening cysteine and the closing phenylalanine or tryptophan. D genes are given only for firm matches. Size is omitted from some rows. Given values are once, few, many or a class for expanded clones.

TRBJ2-2	.	TRBD2	TRBV11-2	TGTGCCAGCAGCTTATCGACTAGCGGGGGCACCGGGGAGCTGTTTTTT	CASSLSTSGGTGELFF
TRBJ1-5	.	TRBD1	TRBV19	TGTGCCAGTAGCCGGAAGGTGGGACAGTATAGCAATCAGCCCCAGCATTTT	CASSRKVGQYSNQPQHF
TRBJ1-6	.	.	TRBV13	TGTGCCAGCAGCCGGCGGCAGGGCAATTCACCCCTCCACTTT	CASSRRQGNSPLHF
TRBJ1-4	.	.	TRBV12-5	TGTGCTAGTGGTACCGGGGGTGGAGATGAAAAACTGTTTTTT	CASGTGGGDEKLFF
TRBJ2-7	.	TRBD2	TRBV14	TGTGCCAGCAGCCGAATTCTACTAGCGGGGCCAGGAGAGCAGTACTTC	CASSRILLAGPGEQYF
TRBJ2-7	.	TRBD2	TRBV7-9	TGTGCCAGCAGGGGTAGCGGGGAGCAGTACTTC	CASRGSGEQYF
TRBJ2-1	.	TRBD1	TRBV7-6	TGTGCCAGCAGCACGCGGACAGGGGTGTACAATGAGCAGTTCTTC	CASSTRTGVYNEQFF
TRBJ2-2	.	TRBD1	TRBV5-5	TGTGCCAGCAGCTTGGGGACAGGGAGTCTATTCAGGGGGGAGCTGTTTTTT	CASSLGTGSLFRGELFF
TRBJ2-5	.	TRBD2	TRBV5-4	TGTGCCAGCAGCTTGGGAGCGGGGGTGGGGGCAGAGACCCAGTACTTC	CASSLGAGVGAETQYF
TRBJ2-3	.	TRBD1	TRBV14	TGTGCCAGCAGCCCCCGACAGGGATCCCCCGCCACAGATACGCAGTATTTT	CASSPRQGSPATDTQYF
TRBJ1-3	.	.	TRBV7-2	TGTGCCAGCAGCTTAGTGGGGAGCTCTGGAAACACCATATATTTT	CASSLVGSSGNTIYF
TRBJ2-5	.	.	TRBV7-9	TGTGCCAGCAGCCCTACGGGGGACCAAGAGACCCAGTACTTC	CASSPTGDQETQYF
TRBJ1-5	.	.	TRBV7-2	TGTGCCAGCAGCTTAGCGGGGGCAGGAGTCAATCAGCCCCAGCATTTT	CASSLAGAGVNQPQHF
TRBJ1-5	once	.	TRBV12-3/TRBV12-4	TGTGCCAGCAGTTCCGCCCGGGGGCCCCAGCATTTT	CASSSARGPQHF
TRBJ2-3	.	.	TRBV7-9	TGTGCCAGCAGTTACCGGGGGTACCGCACAGATACGCAGTATTTT	CASSYRGYRTDTQYF
TRBJ1-2	once	.	TRBV5-6	TGTGCCAGCAGCTTATTACAACTTGAGGGTGGCTACACCTTC	CASSLLQLEGGYTF
TRBJ2-6	.	.	TRBV11-2	TGTGCCAGCAGCTTGGAAGGGGTCGGGGCCAACGTCCTGACTTTC	CASSLEGVGANVLTF
TRBJ2-1	.	.	TRBV6-2/TRBV6-3	TGTGCCAGCAGTTACGGTAGCTGGTCAGGGGAGGGCAATGAGCAGTTCTTC	CASSYGSWSGEGNEQFF
TRBJ1-6	.	TRBD1	TRBV7-6	TGTGCCAGCAGCCCGAGAGGGACAGGGAAGGGCTCACCCCTCCACTTT	CASSPRGTGKGSPLHF
TRBJ2-1	.	TRBD2	TRBV7-9	TGTGCCAGCAGCTTTGGGGCGGGGGGGCAACATGAGCAGTTCTTC	CASSFGAGGQHEQFF
TRBJ2-5	.	.	TRBV3-1/TRBV3-2	TGTGCCAGCAGCCAAATGAGCGGAGAGACCCAGTACTTC	CASSQMSGETQYF
TRBJ2-1	once	TRBD2	TRBV3-1/TRBV3-2	TGTGCCAGCAGCCAAGATCTGTTGCGGAGCGGGGGAAGGGGCAATGAGCAGTTCTTC	CASSQDLLRSGGRGNEQFF
TRBJ2-3	.	TRBD1	TRBV7-3	TGTGCCAGCAGTCCCAGCCGGACAGGGGCAGATACGCAGTATTTT	CASSPSRTGADTQYF
TRBJ2-5	.	TRBD2	TRBV5-4	TGTGCCAGCACCCATGGGGGGGGAGAAGAGACCCAGTACTTC	CASTHGGGEETQYF
TRBJ2-7	.	.	TRBV2	TGTGCCAGCATGCTCCTGACAGGTTCCTACGAGCAGTACTTC	CASMLLTGSYEQYF
TRBJ1-1	once	TRBD1	TRBV10-2	TGCGCCAGCAGTGAGAAGTCAGGGGGAGTTATGAACACTGAAGCTTTCTTT	CASSEKSGGVMNTEAFF
TRBJ2-2	.	.	TRBV7-9	TGTGCCAGCCTATACCCCCAAAACACCGGGGAGCTGTTTTTT	CASLYPQNTGELFF
TRBJ2-3	.	TRBD1	TRBV5-1	TGCGCCAGCAGCGAGGGGGCTGCTACAGATACGCAGTATTTT	CASSEGAATDTQYF
TRBJ1-4	.	.	TRBV5-1	TGCGCCAGCAGCTTGGAGGGAGATCTAACTAATGAAAAACTGTTTTTT	CASSLEGDLTNEKLFF
TRBJ1-4	once	.	TRBV25-1	TGTGCCAGCGAACATCCTCTGTCTGAAAAACTGTTTTTT	CASEHPLSEKLFF
TRBJ2-7	.	.	TRBV11-2	TGTGCCAGCAGCCTTACTAACTACGAGCAGTACTTC	CASSLTNYEQYF
TRBJ2-1	once	.	TRBV10-1	TGCGCCAGCAGTGAGTCACGTCTAGCGTGGGGTGAGCAGTTCTTC	CASSESRLAWGEQFF
TRBJ2-5	.	.	TRBV2	TGTGCCAGCAGACAGGGGACCCAGTACTTC	CASRQGTQYF
TRBJ1-4	.	TRBD1	TRBV29-1	TGCAGCGTTGAGGAGGGGACAGCCTATAATGAAAAACTGTTTTTT	CSVEEGTAYNEKLFF
TRBJ2-7	.	.	TRBV19	TGTGCCAGTAGTATAAAAGGGGTTAGTGACGAGCAGTACTTC	CASSIKGVSDEQYF
TRBJ2-3	.	TRBD2	TRBV7-2	TGTGCCAGCAGCTTAGAACTAGCGGGAACACTGTACACAGATACGCAGTATTTT	CASSLELAGTLYTDTQYF
TRBJ2-1	.	.	TRBV27	TGTGCCAGCAGTTTAGAGGGTGGGGGGAACAATGAGCAGTTCTTC	CASSLEGGGNNEQFF